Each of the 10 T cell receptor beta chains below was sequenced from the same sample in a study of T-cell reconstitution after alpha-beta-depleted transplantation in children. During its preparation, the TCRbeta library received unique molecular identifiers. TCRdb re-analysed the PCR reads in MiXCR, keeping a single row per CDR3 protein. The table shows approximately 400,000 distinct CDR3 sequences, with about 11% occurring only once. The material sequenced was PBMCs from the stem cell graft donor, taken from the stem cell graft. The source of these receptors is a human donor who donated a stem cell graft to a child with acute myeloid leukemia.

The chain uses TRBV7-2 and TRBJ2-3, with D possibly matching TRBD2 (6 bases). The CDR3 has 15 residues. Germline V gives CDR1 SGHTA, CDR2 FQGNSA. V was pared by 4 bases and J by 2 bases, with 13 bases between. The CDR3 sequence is CASSSAAGNTDTQYF. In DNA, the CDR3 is TGTGCCAGCAGCTCCGCGGCGGGGAACACAGATACGCAGTATTTT.

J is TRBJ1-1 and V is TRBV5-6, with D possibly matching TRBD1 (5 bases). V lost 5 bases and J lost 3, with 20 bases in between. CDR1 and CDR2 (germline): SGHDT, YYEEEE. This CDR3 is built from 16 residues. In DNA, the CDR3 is TGTGCCAGCAGGTCCTTCGGGGGGGGATCGGACACTGAAGCTTTCTTT. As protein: CASRSFGGGSDTEAFF. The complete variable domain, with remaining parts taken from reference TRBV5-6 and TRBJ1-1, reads DAGVTQSPTHLIKTRGQQVTLRCSPKSGHDTVSWYQQALGQGPQFIFQYYEEEERQRGNFPDRFSGHQFPNYSSELNVNALLLGDSALYLCASRSFGGGSDTEAFFGQGTRLTVV.

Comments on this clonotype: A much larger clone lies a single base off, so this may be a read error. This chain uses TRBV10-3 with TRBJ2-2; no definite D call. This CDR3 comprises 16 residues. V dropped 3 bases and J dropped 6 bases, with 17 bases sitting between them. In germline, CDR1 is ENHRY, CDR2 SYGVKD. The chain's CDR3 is CAISELVAGNPGELFF. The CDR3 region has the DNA TGTGCCATCAGTGAATTGGTAGCAGGAAACCCCGGGGAGCTGTTTTTT.

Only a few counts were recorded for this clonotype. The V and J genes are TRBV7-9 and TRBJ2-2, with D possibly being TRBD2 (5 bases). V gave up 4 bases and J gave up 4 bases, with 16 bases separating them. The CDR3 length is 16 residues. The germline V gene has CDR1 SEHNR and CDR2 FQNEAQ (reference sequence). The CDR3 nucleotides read TGTGCCAGCAGCTCAAGTCGTGCTAGCTCCACCGGGGAGCTGTTTTTT. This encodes CASSSSRASSTGELFF.

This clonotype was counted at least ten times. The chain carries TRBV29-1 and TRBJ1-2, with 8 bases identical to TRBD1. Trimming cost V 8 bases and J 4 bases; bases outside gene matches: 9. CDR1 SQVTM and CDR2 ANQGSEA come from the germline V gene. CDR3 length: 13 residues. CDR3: CSTIGQGGYGYTF. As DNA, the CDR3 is TGCAGCACAATCGGACAGGGTGGCTATGGCTACACCTTC.

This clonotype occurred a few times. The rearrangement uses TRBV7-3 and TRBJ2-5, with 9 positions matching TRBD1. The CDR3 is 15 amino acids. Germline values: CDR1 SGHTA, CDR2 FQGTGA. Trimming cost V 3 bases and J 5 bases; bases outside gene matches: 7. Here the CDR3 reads CASSLRGQGSETQYF. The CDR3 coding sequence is TGTGCCAGCAGCTTGAGAGGACAGGGGTCTGAGACCCAGTACTTC.

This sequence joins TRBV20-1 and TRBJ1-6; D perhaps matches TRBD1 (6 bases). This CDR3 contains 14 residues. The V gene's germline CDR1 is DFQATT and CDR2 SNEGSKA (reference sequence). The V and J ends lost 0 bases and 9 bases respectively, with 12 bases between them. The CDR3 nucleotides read TGCAGTGCTAGAGATCAAACCAGGGGTTCACCCCTCCACTTT. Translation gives CSARDQTRGSPLHF.

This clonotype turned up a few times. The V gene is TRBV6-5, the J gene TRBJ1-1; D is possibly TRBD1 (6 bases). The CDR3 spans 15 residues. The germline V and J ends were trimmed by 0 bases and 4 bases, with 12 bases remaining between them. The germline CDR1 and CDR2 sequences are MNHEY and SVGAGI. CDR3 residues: CASSYSRGTLTEAFF. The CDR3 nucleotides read TGTGCCAGCAGTTACTCGAGGGGGACCCTCACTGAAGCTTTCTTT.

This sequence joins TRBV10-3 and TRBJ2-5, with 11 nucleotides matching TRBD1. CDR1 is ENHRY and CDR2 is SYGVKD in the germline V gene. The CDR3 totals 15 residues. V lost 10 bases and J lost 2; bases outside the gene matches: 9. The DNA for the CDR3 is TGTGCCAGCCGCGGACAGGGGGCACGGCAAGAGACCCAGTACTTC. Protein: CASRGQGARQETQYF.

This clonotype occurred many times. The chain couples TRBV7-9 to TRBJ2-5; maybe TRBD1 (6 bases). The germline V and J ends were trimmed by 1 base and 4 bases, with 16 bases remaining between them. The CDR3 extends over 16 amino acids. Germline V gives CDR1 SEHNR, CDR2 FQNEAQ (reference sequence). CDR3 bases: TGTGCCAGCAGCTTAGGTCAGGGGATCTCAGGAGAGACCCAGTACTTC. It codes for CASSLGQGISGETQYF.